This T cell receptor (beta chain) is from a study of blood T cell repertoires in COVID-19. Overall study context: Samples came from the United States, Italy and Spain, spanning acute and convalescent COVID-19.

Original methodology: Estimation of nucleated cell counts relied on the amplification of reference gene primers. The data were produced by immunoSEQ multiplex PCR, yet TCRdb's version contains in-frame clones alone and is incomplete. The V and J calls and the clone size are those of that table, but D and trimming were determined from the DNA. The data hold roughly 48,000 clones, with 65% to 80% observed a single time. The CDR3 contains 14 residues. Trimming took 0 bases from V and 2 from J, leaving 8 bases between them. Germline lookup yields CDR1 GTSNPN and CDR2 SVGIG (reference sequence). This sequence was found in a human donor with active or convalescent COVID-19. The donor label of this sample is uncertain. The rearrangement links TRBV30 to TRBJ1-5; tentatively, D is TRBD1 (5 bases). Sequenced: peripheral blood. CDR3 DNA sequence: TGTGCCTGGAGTGTCCAGGGCGGCAATCAGCCCCAGCATTTT. Its translation: CAWSVQGGNQPQHF.